Sequencing of this TCR beta chain was carried out in a study of radiotherapy plus CTLA-4 blockade in lung cancer. Study-level findings and limits: Radiotherapy with ipilimumab was followed by blood expansion of tumor-derived clones.

This clone came up once. Its antigen is undetermined. The sample contains more than one DNA sequence encoding this CDR3. TCRdb's table, derived via immunoSEQ multiplex PCR, lists solely in-frame clones and lacks some. In the table there are about 93,000 clones, about 91% of which are singletons. V was clipped by 5 bases and J by 5 bases; unmatched bases: 3. The germline gives CDR1 SGHNT, CDR2 YENEEA. The CDR3 consists of 12 residues. This clonotype was sampled from a human donor with non-small cell lung cancer that progressed on radiotherapy plus ipilimumab. The chain carries TRBV11-3 and TRBJ2-7; 7 nucleotides agree with TRBD1. Sequencing was performed on peripheral blood, taken from a patient treated with radiotherapy plus ipilimumab. The CDR3 here is CASSRQGDEQYF. In DNA form, the CDR3 reads TGTGCCAGCAGCAGGCAGGGGGACGAGCAGTACTTC.